This entry is about one T cell receptor beta chain. The antigen is not known. This sample is drawn from a study of T-cell reconstitution after alpha-beta-depleted transplantation in children. General study results and limits: Surviving recipient cells, namely T cells and thymic progenitors, were the source of high day-60 TCRbeta diversity in some patients. One year post-transplant, T-cell counts and diversity were largely derived from T cells produced anew. The study reportedly traced alpha-beta T cells about two months after transplant to several hundred expanded graft clones.

V dropped 4 bases and J dropped 3 bases, with 16 bases sitting between them. This CDR3 region has 16 residues. Germline CDR1 and CDR2: MNHEY and SVGAGI. Construction of the TCRbeta library involved unique molecular identifiers. Each CDR3 protein gets one entry after TCRdb re-called the PCR reads with MiXCR. The repertoire has 250,000 or so distinct CDR3 sequences, 20% to 30% of them found once; the top ten carry under 5.5%. The chain has TRBV6-5 and TRBJ1-5, with unresolved D. Here the sequenced sample was PBMCs, mostly from graft donor cells, taken 360 days after TCRalphabeta/CD19-depleted stem cell transplant. The origin of this receptor is a female patient between 2 and 10 years old who had a stem cell transplant for congenital amegakaryocytic thrombocytopenia, so the T cells may come from the graft donor. CDR3 amino acids: CASSSRRPTFNQPQHF. The CDR3 DNA follows: TGTGCCAGCAGTTCTCGCAGGCCCACCTTCAATCAGCCCCAGCATTTT.